The 28 T cell receptor beta chains in this list originate from one sample, sequenced in a study of blood T cells in healthy people across ages. Primers used in a second PCR of about 7 to 12 cycles were a sample-barcoded 5' primer and a J-beta primer mix. TCRdb ran MiXCR on the 5' RACE reads and lists one entry per CDR3 protein. Among hundreds of thousands of distinct CDR3 sequences listed, roughly 30% were seen once. The sequenced sample consisted of blood. These receptors all come from an elderly woman in good health.

This clonotype was detected ten times or more. The rearrangement uses TRBV7-8 and TRBJ2-1, with 8 bases matching TRBD2. Trimming removed 1 base from V and 7 bases from J; junction bases left unmatched: 9. The germline gives CDR1 SGHVS, CDR2 FQNEAQ. The CDR3 is 16 amino acids. The CDR3 sequence: CASSLVGGGTGNEQFF. Here the CDR3 DNA reads TGTGCCAGCAGCTTAGTGGGCGGGGGGACGGGGAATGAGCAGTTCTTC.

Note on this clonotype: A much larger clone lies one base from this, so it may be a read error. The chain recombines TRBV30 with TRBJ1-4; no reliable D call. The CDR3 extends over 11 amino acids. CDR1 GTSNPN and CDR2 SVGIG come from the germline V gene (reference sequence). In DNA form, the CDR3 reads TGTGTCTGGAGTGTGAAGGAAAAACTGTTTTTT. As protein: CVWSVKEKLFF.

A note on this clonotype: A much larger clonotype is one base distant, so this may be a read error. J is TRBJ2-5 and V is TRBV18, with TRBD1 matching 10 bases. TRBJ2-7 matches the DNA end more closely, so the J call is doubtful. This CDR3 contains 17 residues. Per the germline V gene, CDR1 is KGHSH and CDR2 is LQKENI. The CDR3 loop reads CAGSPPSAGTGAREQYF. The CDR3 DNA reads TGTGCCGGCTCACCACCTTCTGCCGGGACAGGGGCCCGCGAGCAGTACTTC.

This clonotype showed up many times. This rearrangement joins TRBV6-5 to TRBJ2-7; D might be TRBD2 (5 bases). Trimming removed 2 bases from V and 2 bases from J, with 22 bases in between. This CDR3 spans 18 amino acids. CDR1 and CDR2 from the germline V gene are MNHEY and SVGAGI. Written as DNA, the CDR3 is TGTGCCAGCAGTTACAGAGCCCCGGGGTCACTCCCCCCCTACGAGCAGTACTTC. It specifies CASSYRAPGSLPPYEQYF.

This chain joins TRBV28 and TRBJ1-2; no reliable D call. The CDR3 runs 14 residues. The germline V and J ends were trimmed by 6 bases and 1 base, with 12 bases remaining between them. CDR1 MDHEN and CDR2 SYDVKM come from the germline V gene. CDR3 nucleotides: TGTGCCAGCAGGCCCAGCGAGGGTAACTATGGCTACACCTTC. It translates to CASRPSEGNYGYTF.

The chain links TRBV29-1 to TRBJ1-5; D remains unclear. Germline lookup yields CDR1 SQVTM and CDR2 ANQGSEA. Trimming shortened V by 4 bases and J by 0 bases, and 7 bases separated the two germline ends. The CDR3 consists of 13 residues. CDR3 loop: CSVGLDSNQPQHF. The CDR3 nucleotides are TGCAGCGTTGGCCTCGATAGCAATCAGCCCCAGCATTTT.

This clonotype was counted ten times or more. The genes are TRBV20-1 and TRBJ2-1; tentatively, D is TRBD2 (6 bases). Germline assignment: CDR1 DFQATT and CDR2 SNEGSKA (reference sequence). V was cut by 5 bases and J by 7 bases, with 18 bases left in between. The CDR3 has 14 residues. CDR3 nucleotide sequence: TGCAGTGCTCCCTTTGGTAGCGGTACGAATGAGCAGTTCTTC. This gives the protein CSAPFGSGTNEQFF.

V is TRBV4-2 and J is TRBJ2-7; 14 nucleotides agree with TRBD2. The J segment lost 2 bases and the V segment lost 6 bases, leaving 9 bases of the junction unmatched. The CDR3 is made up of 17 amino acids. Germline V lookup: CDR1 LGHNA, CDR2 YNFKEQ. Here the CDR3 reads CASSPYGTSGSTYEQYF. DNA of the CDR3: TGTGCCAGCAGTCCATACGGGACTAGCGGGAGTACCTACGAGCAGTACTTC.

This rearrangement joins TRBV20-1 to TRBJ2-7; possibly TRBD1 or TRBD2 for D (5 bases each). The CDR3 is 14 residues long. Trimming shortened V by 4 bases and J by 2 bases, and 15 bases separated the two germline ends. Germline V gives CDR1 DFQATT, CDR2 SNEGSKA (reference sequence). In DNA, the CDR3 is TGCAGTGCTACACGGGACGGAGAAACCTACGAGCAGTACTTC. This gives the protein CSATRDGETYEQYF.

V gene TRBV7-3 combines with J gene TRBJ2-7, with D maybe TRBD2 (6 bases). V dropped 6 bases and J dropped 6 bases, with 15 bases sitting between them. CDR1 and CDR2 (germline): SGHTA, FQGTGA. The CDR3 length is 13 residues. The CDR3 region is CASRRRVGPEQYF. Written as DNA, the CDR3 is TGTGCCAGCAGGCGGAGGGTGGGACCCGAGCAGTACTTC.

The J gene is TRBJ1-2, the V gene TRBV4-2; unclear D gene. The germline V and J ends were trimmed by 0 bases and 6 bases, with 8 bases remaining between them. The germline gives CDR1 LGHNA, CDR2 YNFKEQ. The CDR3 runs to 13 residues. The CDR3 DNA reads TGTGCCAGCAGCCAAGAGGATCGGGATGGCTACACCTTC. It yields the protein CASSQEDRDGYTF.

The rearrangement links TRBV18 to TRBJ2-1; no definite D call. Germline V lookup: CDR1 KGHSH, CDR2 LQKENI. V was clipped by 1 base and J by 0 bases, with 10 bases between them. This CDR3 contains 16 residues. The CDR3, as DNA: TGTGCCAGCTCACCACTGCCGTTGAGCTCCTACAATGAGCAGTTCTTC. Protein: CASSPLPLSSYNEQFF.

The CDR3 region is CASSLDPGQERNEQFF. For the CDR3, the DNA is TGCGCCAGCAGCTTGGATCCGGGACAAGAAAGGAATGAGCAGTTCTTC. The chain is built from TRBV5-1 and TRBJ2-1, with D perhaps TRBD1 (6 bases). Germline V gene lookup returns CDR1 SGHRS and CDR2 YFSETQ. V was clipped by 0 bases and J by 7 bases, with 17 bases between them. The CDR3 length is 16 residues.

This sequence joins TRBV7-2 and TRBJ2-2; D may be TRBD1 (6 bases). Germline CDR1 SGHTA, CDR2 FQGNSA. The CDR3 contains 16 residues. Between the trimmed V and J ends, which lost 1 base and 1 base, there was a span of 10 bases. CDR3 sequence: CASSLVGQMNTGELFF. For the CDR3, the DNA is TGTGCCAGCAGCTTAGTCGGACAGATGAACACCGGGGAGCTGTTTTTT.

This clonotype has at least ten counts. This chain connects TRBV7-2 to TRBJ2-3; possibly TRBD1 or TRBD2 for D (5 bases each). This CDR3 has 14 residues. The germline gives CDR1 SGHTA, CDR2 FQGNSA. Trimming cost V 2 bases and J 5 bases, with 11 bases left between them. CDR3 DNA: TGTGCCAGCAGCTTACGTGGGGGAAGAGATACGCAGTATTTT. It yields the protein CASSLRGGRDTQYF.

A note on this clonotype: A much larger clone lies one base from this, so it may be a read error. V and J are TRBV27 and TRBJ1-2, with a weak D call TRBD1 (6 bases). Per the germline V gene, CDR1 is MNHEY and CDR2 is SMNVEV (reference sequence). The germline V and J ends were trimmed by 6 bases and 7 bases, with 24 bases remaining between them. The CDR3 is 16 residues long. The CDR3 protein is CASRKYPGQGSSGYTF. CDR3 coding DNA: TGTGCCAGCAGAAAGTACCCGGGACAAGGGAGCTCTGGCTACACCTTC.

This clonotype appeared many times. The chain has TRBV12-5 and TRBJ2-1; D is unresolved. V lost 5 bases and J lost 0, with 20 bases in between. The CDR3 is 18 residues long. Germline CDR1 LGHNT, CDR2 FRNRAP. This CDR3 reads CASGPWSLLASSYNEQFF. Written as DNA, the CDR3 is TGTGCTAGTGGTCCCTGGTCTTTACTGGCGAGCTCCTACAATGAGCAGTTCTTC.

The table lists this clonotype with many counts. The chain links TRBV6-5 to TRBJ1-2, with no clear D. V was clipped by 2 bases and J by 2 bases, with 6 bases between them. Per the germline V gene, CDR1 is MNHEY and CDR2 is SVGAGI. The CDR3 contains 13 residues. The CDR3 sequence is CASSYGENYGYTF. CDR3 nucleotide sequence: TGTGCCAGCAGTTACGGGGAGAACTATGGCTACACCTTC.

The rearrangement links TRBV20-1 to TRBJ1-5; D remains unclear. There are 15 residues in the CDR3. Germline CDR1 and CDR2: DFQATT and SNEGSKA (reference sequence). The germline V and J ends were trimmed by 0 bases and 7 bases, with 16 bases remaining between them. CDR3 in DNA: TGCAGTGCTAGAGATGGGGATAGGGCGCCACAGCCCCAGCATTTT. It encodes CSARDGDRAPQPQHF.

This clonotype was observed at least ten times. The chain links TRBV4-2 to TRBJ2-1; D is uncertain. The CDR3 extends over 14 amino acids. The germline V gene encodes CDR1 LGHNA and CDR2 YNFKEQ. Deletions cut 0 bases from V and 7 bases from J, with 10 bases between. DNA of the CDR3: TGTGCCAGCAGCCAAGATAGGCAGTATAATGAGCAGTTCTTC. Translation gives CASSQDRQYNEQFF.

This clonotype was found many times. The chain couples TRBV6-5 to TRBJ2-7, with TRBD2 identical over 9 bases. V gave up 0 bases and J gave up 2 bases; unmatched junction bases: 5. The CDR3 spans 16 residues. Germline V gene data show CDR1 as MNHEY and CDR2 as SVGAGI. The CDR3 protein is CASSYSGAGGPYEQYF. Written as DNA, the CDR3 is TGTGCCAGCAGTTACTCAGGGGCGGGGGGGCCCTACGAGCAGTACTTC.

This clonotype was recorded at least ten times. A single base separates this from a much larger clone, so it may be a read error. The chain joins TRBV7-2 to TRBJ1-2; the match to TRBD1 covers 7 bases. Germline V gene sequence: CDR1 SGHTA, CDR2 FQGNSA. V gave up 7 bases and J gave up 8 bases; unmatched junction bases: 16. The CDR3 runs to 15 residues. CDR3 sequence (DNA): TGTGCCAGCACCGCCTGGGAGGGGGCAAGGGGGGGCTACACCTTC. Protein sequence: CASTAWEGARGGYTF. Complete variable domain (other parts from reference TRBV7-2 and TRBJ1-2): GAGVSQSPSNKVTEKGKDVELRCDPISGHTALYWYRQSLGQGLEFLIYFQGNSAPDKSGLPSDRFSAERTGGSVSTLTIQRTQQEDSAVYLCASTAWEGARGGYTFGSGTRLTVV.

Notes on this clonotype: This could be a read error, since a much larger clone is one nucleotide away. The chain recombines TRBV20-1 with TRBJ2-5; D may match TRBD1 or TRBD2 (7 bases each). Judging by the DNA end, TRBJ2-4 fits better; the J call may be wrong. The CDR3 runs to 13 residues. Germline values: CDR1 DFQATT, CDR2 SNEGSKA (reference sequence). This CDR3 reads CGAIPGGAHIQYF. The DNA for the CDR3 is TGCGGTGCTATTCCAGGGGGGGCTCACATTCAGTACTTC.

In this sample, this clonotype turned up once. The CDR3 is CASSLFYGYTF. As DNA, the CDR3 is TGTGCCAGCAGTTTATTCTATGGCTACACCTTC. The chain employs TRBV6-2 or TRBV6-3 and TRBJ1-2; D not resolved. This CDR3 spans 11 amino acids. Trimming shortened V by 4 bases and J by 4 bases, and 4 bases separated the two germline ends. In germline, CDR1 is MNHEY, CDR2 SVGEGT.

This clonotype was detected ten times or more. V is TRBV7-2 and J is TRBJ2-1; D not certain. The CDR3 length is 12 residues. CDR1 and CDR2 (germline): SGHTA, FQGNSA. The V gene lost 1 base and the J gene lost 8 bases, with 6 bases spanning the gap. The CDR3 here is CASSLVGYEQFF. The CDR3 DNA reads TGTGCCAGCAGCTTAGTCGGGTATGAGCAGTTCTTC.

This clonotype appeared a few times. A much larger clone lies one base from this, so it may be a read error. The chain links TRBV9 to TRBJ2-1, with TRBD1 identical over 7 bases. CDR3 length: 17 residues. Germline V gene sequence: CDR1 SGDLS, CDR2 YYNGEE. This CDR3 is CAGSSRQGSGSYNEQFF. For the CDR3, the DNA is TGTGCCGGCAGCTCCCGACAGGGTAGTGGCTCCTACAATGAGCAGTTCTTC.

Many counts were recorded for this clonotype. Given a much more abundant clone one base away, this may be a read error. The genes are TRBV7-2 and TRBJ2-1; 9 bases fit TRBD2. The J call is in doubt because the DNA end fits TRBJ2-7 better. Germline V CDR1 and CDR2: SGHTA, FQGNSA. CDR3 length: 16 residues. CDR3 DNA: TGTGCCAGCAGCTTAGTCGGTAGCGGGGGATACAATGAGCAGTACTTC. This codes for CASSLVGSGGYNEQYF.

About this clonotype itself: A much bigger clone sits one base away, suggesting this may be a read error. The chain couples TRBV9 to TRBJ2-3; D gene unclear. Germline CDR1 is SGDLS and CDR2 is YYNGEE. V lost 1 base, J lost 6 bases, and 9 bases lay in between. The CDR3 extends over 13 amino acids. The CDR3 sequence is CASSVTGGDTQYF. In DNA form, the CDR3 reads TGTGCCAGCAGCGTAACTGGTGGGGATACGCAGTATTTT.